These T cell receptor beta chains were read from a single sample in a study of blood T cell repertoires in COVID-19. Clones were sequenced by immunoSEQ multiplex PCR, and TCRdb holds only the in-frame ones, with some missing. The sample lists roughly 45,000 clones, 85% to 90% occurring once. Sample: peripheral blood. Source of these receptors: a woman aged 80 or older with COVID-19, enrolled during active disease. Each CDR3 is given with its conserved first and last residue. Each record gives: clone size, V gene, D gene, CDR3 protein. A D gene is named only where the DNA matches it firmly. Expanded clones are given a class, and other clones once, few, many or no size at all.

clone_size: -
v_call: TRBV7-2
d_call: -
cdr3_aa: CASSRGTPYNEQFF

clone_size: -
v_call: TRBV7-8
d_call: -
cdr3_aa: CASSLAGATNEKLFF

clone_size: -
v_call: TRBV5-1
d_call: -
cdr3_aa: CASSLGSYEQFF

clone_size: -
v_call: TRBV2
d_call: TRBD1
cdr3_aa: CASRVQGLVYEKLFF

clone_size: -
v_call: TRBV29-1
d_call: -
cdr3_aa: CSVERTDRYGYTF

clone_size: -
v_call: TRBV7-9
d_call: -
cdr3_aa: CASSLEVIQGTSYEQYF

clone_size: -
v_call: TRBV10-3
d_call: TRBD2
cdr3_aa: CAISERTSLETQYF

clone_size: -
v_call: TRBV19
d_call: TRBD1
cdr3_aa: CASSKTGDDATNEKLFF

clone_size: once
v_call: TRBV12-2
d_call: -
cdr3_aa: CASRSPPRVSNQPQHF

clone_size: -
v_call: TRBV7-8
d_call: TRBD1
cdr3_aa: CASSQIGLGQGGNQPQHF

clone_size: once
v_call: TRBV6-5
d_call: TRBD1
cdr3_aa: CASRQGYNSPLHF

clone_size: once
v_call: TRBV29-1
d_call: -
cdr3_aa: CSVESLPGKETQYF

clone_size: -
v_call: TRBV7-2
d_call: -
cdr3_aa: CASSLVQRGRTEAFF

clone_size: once
v_call: TRBV11-3
d_call: TRBD2
cdr3_aa: CASSPSGGAVGTQYF

clone_size: few
v_call: TRBV4-2
d_call: -
cdr3_aa: CASSQGEGSEKLFF

clone_size: -
v_call: TRBV7-9
d_call: TRBD1
cdr3_aa: CASSPTGAGANVLTF

clone_size: -
v_call: TRBV3-1/TRBV3-2
d_call: -
cdr3_aa: CASSQVSGWASSTDTQYF

clone_size: -
v_call: TRBV7-2
d_call: -
cdr3_aa: CASSLGYSQETQYF

clone_size: -
v_call: TRBV20-1
d_call: -
cdr3_aa: CSASNGEGGTEAFF

clone_size: -
v_call: TRBV6-5
d_call: TRBD1
cdr3_aa: CASTPQGVGTGELFF

clone_size: -
v_call: TRBV2
d_call: -
cdr3_aa: CASSDQGRGGYTF

clone_size: -
v_call: TRBV7-2
d_call: -
cdr3_aa: CASSSQTGSSYEQYF

clone_size: -
v_call: TRBV5-1
d_call: TRBD2
cdr3_aa: CASRPGTSGRADTQYF

clone_size: -
v_call: TRBV18
d_call: TRBD1
cdr3_aa: CASSPRGQGGRYAVTGELFF

clone_size: -
v_call: TRBV19
d_call: TRBD1
cdr3_aa: CASRTGDGANYEQYF

clone_size: -
v_call: TRBV11-2
d_call: TRBD1
cdr3_aa: CASSPDRVRTEAFF

clone_size: -
v_call: TRBV10-3
d_call: TRBD2
cdr3_aa: CAISEFTSGIQDEQFF

clone_size: -
v_call: TRBV6-5
d_call: -
cdr3_aa: CASSSGMDYEQYF

clone_size: once
v_call: TRBV7-9
d_call: -
cdr3_aa: CASSLTGQNYGYTF

clone_size: -
v_call: TRBV28
d_call: TRBD1
cdr3_aa: CASSLRAGGDEKLFF

clone_size: -
v_call: TRBV3-1/TRBV3-2
d_call: -
cdr3_aa: CASSFTGRGGQPQHF

clone_size: -
v_call: TRBV5-4
d_call: TRBD1
cdr3_aa: CASSLTTGGDAFF

clone_size: -
v_call: TRBV6-5
d_call: -
cdr3_aa: CASSSTRDEQFF

clone_size: -
v_call: TRBV5-4
d_call: -
cdr3_aa: CASSLEGGTRNTEAFF

clone_size: -
v_call: TRBV5-1
d_call: -
cdr3_aa: CASSPFTANYGYTF

clone_size: -
v_call: TRBV28
d_call: -
cdr3_aa: CASSLHGGSSGNTIYF

clone_size: -
v_call: TRBV14
d_call: -
cdr3_aa: CASSPGPMGQFF

clone_size: -
v_call: TRBV19
d_call: -
cdr3_aa: CVTVPLAGSNQPQHF

clone_size: -
v_call: TRBV6-6
d_call: -
cdr3_aa: CASSYVRGGGTEAFF

clone_size: -
v_call: TRBV5-1
d_call: TRBD1
cdr3_aa: CASSLGQGYQETQYF

clone_size: -
v_call: TRBV9
d_call: TRBD1
cdr3_aa: CASSARDRGDYGYTF

clone_size: -
v_call: TRBV5-1
d_call: TRBD1
cdr3_aa: CASSSGTGEAGELFF

clone_size: -
v_call: TRBV7-9
d_call: -
cdr3_aa: CASSFNPNRETEAFF

clone_size: -
v_call: TRBV9
d_call: -
cdr3_aa: CASSVMGGEQYF

clone_size: -
v_call: TRBV24-1
d_call: TRBD2
cdr3_aa: CATSDLRSGRAFEQFF

clone_size: -
v_call: TRBV6-1
d_call: TRBD2
cdr3_aa: CASSELLAGGRRSYEQYF

clone_size: -
v_call: TRBV5-1
d_call: -
cdr3_aa: CASRTRGDTEAFF

clone_size: -
v_call: TRBV4-2
d_call: TRBD2
cdr3_aa: CASSQDVYGTSSQETQYF

clone_size: -
v_call: TRBV16
d_call: TRBD1
cdr3_aa: CASSLGQGSTEAFF

clone_size: -
v_call: TRBV18
d_call: TRBD1
cdr3_aa: CASSPQGQANSPLHF

clone_size: -
v_call: TRBV6-5
d_call: -
cdr3_aa: CASRRTRDNSYEQYF

clone_size: -
v_call: TRBV7-2
d_call: -
cdr3_aa: CASSLLGAQIGYEQYF

clone_size: -
v_call: TRBV24-1
d_call: TRBD1
cdr3_aa: CATSDPVRGLGADTQYF

clone_size: -
v_call: TRBV6-2/TRBV6-3
d_call: TRBD1
cdr3_aa: CASSHRGYSNQPQHF

clone_size: -
v_call: TRBV18
d_call: -
cdr3_aa: CASSEQPNTEAFF

clone_size: -
v_call: TRBV6-5
d_call: -
cdr3_aa: CASREHEQYF